This T cell receptor (beta chain) was captured in a study of breast tumors, draining lymph nodes, adjacent tissues. Study conclusions and caveats: Data fit most tumor T cells coming from lymph node, expanding in tumor. Tumor repertoires ranked between lymph nodes and nontumor tissue in diversity, with V and J gene preferences. Tumor and nontumor repertoires were significantly more similar in luminal-like than in basal-like breast cancer.

The V gene lost 8 bases and the J gene lost 3 bases, with 13 bases spanning the gap. CDR1 MNHNS and CDR2 SASEGT come from the germline V gene. The CDR3 has 14 amino acids. A remark on this clonotype: Its matching antigen is unknown.

Axillary draining lymph nodes of breast cancer patients supplied the node samples. TCRdb re-called the multiplex PCR reads through MiXCR, storing one row per CDR3 protein. The sample lists 200,000 to 250,000 distinct CDR3 sequences, 34% occurring once. This receptor was taken from a female donor with breast cancer. Some clones in this sample may be carry-over from other donors' samples. The sample taken for sequencing was axillary lymph node tissue. This rearrangement joins TRBV6-1 to TRBJ2-2; D not certain. The CDR3 here is CASHVVDHTGELFF. The CDR3 DNA reads as TGTGCCAGCCATGTTGTAGACCACACCGGGGAGCTGTTTTTT.